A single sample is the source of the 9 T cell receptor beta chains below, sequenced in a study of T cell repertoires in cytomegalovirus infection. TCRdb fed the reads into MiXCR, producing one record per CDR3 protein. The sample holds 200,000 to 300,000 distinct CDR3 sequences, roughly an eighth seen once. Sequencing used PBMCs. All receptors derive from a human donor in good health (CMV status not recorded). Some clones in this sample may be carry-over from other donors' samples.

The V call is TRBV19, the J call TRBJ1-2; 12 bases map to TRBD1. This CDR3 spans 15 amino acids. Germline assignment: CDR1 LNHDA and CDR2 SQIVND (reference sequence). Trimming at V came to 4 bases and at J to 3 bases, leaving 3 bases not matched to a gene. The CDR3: CASSRGTGGDYGYTF. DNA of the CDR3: TGTGCCAGTAGTAGAGGGACAGGGGGCGACTATGGCTACACCTTC.

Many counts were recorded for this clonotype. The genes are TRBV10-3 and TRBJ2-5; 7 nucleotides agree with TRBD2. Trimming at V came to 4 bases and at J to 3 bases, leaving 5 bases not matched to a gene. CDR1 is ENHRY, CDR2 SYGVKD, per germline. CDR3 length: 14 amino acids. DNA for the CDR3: TGTGCCATCAGTGTGCGACTAGCTAAAGAGACCCAGTACTTC. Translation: CAISVRLAKETQYF.

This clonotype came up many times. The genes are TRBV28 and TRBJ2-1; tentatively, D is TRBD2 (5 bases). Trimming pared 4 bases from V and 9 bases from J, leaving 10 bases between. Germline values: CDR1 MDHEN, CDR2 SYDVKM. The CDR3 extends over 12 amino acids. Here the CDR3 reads CASSSRGLEQFF. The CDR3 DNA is TGTGCCAGCAGTTCCCGAGGGCTTGAGCAGTTCTTC.

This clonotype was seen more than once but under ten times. The CDR3 DNA reads TGCAGCGCAAATCCGGGACAGACGCCCCAAGAGACCCAGTACTTC. Amino acid sequence: CSANPGQTPQETQYF. The rearrangement uses TRBV29-1 and TRBJ2-5; 7 positions agree with TRBD1. The CDR3 contains 15 residues. Trimming cost V 7 bases and J 1 base; bases outside gene matches: 12. Germline V gene sequence: CDR1 SQVTM, CDR2 ANQGSEA. The full variable domain, its missing parts supplied by reference TRBV29-1 and TRBJ2-5, is SAVISQKPSRDICQRGTSLTIQCQVDSQVTMMFWYRQQPGQSLTLIATANQGSEATYESGFVIDKFPISRPNLTFSTLTVSNMSPEDSSIYLCSANPGQTPQETQYFGPGTRLLVL.

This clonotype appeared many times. The CDR3 here is CASSFTGQTNTGELFF. The DNA of the CDR3 is TGTGCCAGCAGCTTCACGGGACAGACTAACACCGGGGAGCTGTTTTTT. The rearrangement joins TRBV7-9 to TRBJ2-2, with TRBD1 matching 7 bases. Germline CDR1 is SEHNR and CDR2 is FQNEAQ (reference sequence). The CDR3 consists of 16 residues. With 3 bases clipped from V and 2 bases from J, the junction kept 6 bases outside the gene matches. Complete variable domain (other parts from reference TRBV7-9 and TRBJ2-2): DTGVSQNPRHKITKRGQNVTFRCDPISEHNRLYWYRQTLGQGPEFLTYFQNEAQLEKSRLLSDRFSAERPKGSFSTLEIQRTEQGDSAMYLCASSFTGQTNTGELFFGEGSRLTVL.

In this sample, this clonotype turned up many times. The CDR3: CASSLWIGTDSRPSTDTQYF. The CDR3 DNA sequence: TGTGCCAGCAGCTTATGGATTGGGACAGATTCTCGGCCTAGCACAGATACGCAGTATTTT. J is TRBJ2-3 and V is TRBV7-2, with 7 bases fitting TRBD1. CDR1 is SGHTA, CDR2 FQGNSA, per germline. The CDR3 runs to 20 residues. The junction had 17 bases not matched to a gene; V was cut back by 2 bases and J by 0 bases.

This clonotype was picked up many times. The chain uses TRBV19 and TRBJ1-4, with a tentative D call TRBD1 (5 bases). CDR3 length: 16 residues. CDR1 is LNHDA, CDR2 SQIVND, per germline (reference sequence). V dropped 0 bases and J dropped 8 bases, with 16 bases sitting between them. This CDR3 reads CASSIDWQGRKEKLFF. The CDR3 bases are TGTGCCAGTAGTATAGATTGGCAGGGCCGCAAAGAAAAACTGTTTTTT.

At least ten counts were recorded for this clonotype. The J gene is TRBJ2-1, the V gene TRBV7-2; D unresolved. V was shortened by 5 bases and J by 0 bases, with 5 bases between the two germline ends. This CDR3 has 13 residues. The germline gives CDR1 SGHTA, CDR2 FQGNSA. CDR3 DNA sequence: TGTGCCAGCAGCCACCGCTCCTACAATGAGCAGTTCTTC. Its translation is CASSHRSYNEQFF.

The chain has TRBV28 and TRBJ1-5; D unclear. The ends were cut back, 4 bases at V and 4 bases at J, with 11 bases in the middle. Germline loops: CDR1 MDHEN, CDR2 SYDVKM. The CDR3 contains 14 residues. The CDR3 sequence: CASSSPPGNQPQHF. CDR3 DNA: TGTGCCAGCAGTTCCCCCCCGGGGAATCAGCCCCAGCATTTT.